One and the same sample provided the 5 T cell receptor beta chains below, sequenced in a study of shared T cell receptors in the human thymus. TCRdb's copy holds only in-frame clones and misses some; the assay was immunoSEQ multiplex PCR. The data contain roughly 660,000 clones, approximately 90% of them singletons. The data also belong to a second study, concerning human thymus T cells.

Sequenced sample: thymocytes. These receptors originate from a boy younger than two with a congenital heart defect.

This sequence joins TRBV5-6 and TRBJ1-6, with D tentatively TRBD1 (5 bases). The length of the CDR3 is 16 residues. The ends were cut back, 0 bases at V and 6 bases at J, with 13 bases in the middle. Germline lookup yields CDR1 SGHDT and CDR2 YYEEEE. The chain's CDR3 is CASSLGRGDGNSPLHF. The CDR3, as DNA: TGTGCCAGCAGCTTGGGTCGGGGGGACGGTAATTCACCCCTCCACTTT. Combining the CDR3 with reference TRBV5-6 and TRBJ1-6 gives the whole variable domain DAGVTQSPTHLIKTRGQQVTLRCSPKSGHDTVSWYQQALGQGPQFIFQYYEEEERQRGNFPDRFSGHQFPNYSSELNVNALLLGDSALYLCASSLGRGDGNSPLHFGNGTRLTVT.

The chain employs TRBV30 and TRBJ2-3; TRBD2 matches at 9 bases. The junction had 6 bases not matched to a gene; V was cut back by 6 bases and J by 2 bases. The CDR3 runs 14 residues. CDR1 is GTSNPN and CDR2 is SVGIG in the germline V gene (reference sequence). The CDR3 coding sequence is TGTGCCTGCATCCTAGCGGGACCCACAGATACGCAGTATTTT. Its translation: CACILAGPTDTQYF.

This rearrangement joins TRBV28 to TRBJ2-1; 12 nucleotides match TRBD2. Per the germline V gene, CDR1 is MDHEN and CDR2 is SYDVKM. CDR3 length equals 16 residues. V was clipped by 7 bases and J by 9 bases; unmatched bases: 13. CDR3 sequence: CASTPDRTSGMGEQFF. The CDR3 DNA is TGTGCCAGCACCCCCGACCGGACTAGCGGGATGGGTGAGCAGTTCTTC.

The chain has TRBV19 and TRBJ2-1; 10 positions match TRBD2. After removal of 7 bases from V and 6 bases from J, the junction contained 18 bases not matched to a gene. There are 18 residues in the CDR3. Germline CDR1 is LNHDA and CDR2 is SQIVND (reference sequence). In nucleotides, the CDR3 is TGTGCCAGTACCCCGAAGAATGCTAGCGGGAGTTACACCAATGAGCAGTTCTTC. Protein sequence: CASTPKNASGSYTNEQFF.

The V and J genes are TRBV7-9 and TRBJ2-7; 9 nucleotides align to TRBD2. The CDR3 has 16 amino acids. CDR1 is SEHNR, CDR2 FQNEAQ, per germline (reference sequence). Trimming removed 4 bases from V and 5 bases from J; junction bases left unmatched: 12. The CDR3 is CASSSGLADSRDEQYF. The CDR3 DNA follows: TGTGCCAGCAGCTCGGGACTAGCCGACTCCCGGGACGAGCAGTACTTC.